These 24 T cell receptor beta chains came from one sample sequenced in a study of shared clonotypes between healthy human individuals. Produced via immunoSEQ multiplex PCR; TCRdb's table is partial and in-frame only. Of over 2 million clones detected, around 95% appear once; the ten largest clones hold roughly 0.13%. Sample: naive CD4+ T cells sorted from blood. Sample subset: CD45RA+ positively selected. The receptors come from a man between 18 and 35 years old in good health.

J is TRBJ1-4 and V is TRBV18, with TRBD1 matching 10 bases. This CDR3 region has 15 residues. Germline CDR1 KGHSH, CDR2 LQKENI. The J segment lost 8 bases and the V segment lost 0 bases, leaving 3 bases of the junction unmatched. CDR3 in amino acids: CASSPPGTGDEKLFF. The DNA of the CDR3 is TGTGCCAGCTCACCACCCGGGACAGGGGACGAAAAACTGTTTTTT.

Concerning this clone itself: Other DNA sequences in the sample encode the same CDR3. The chain combines TRBV7-8 with TRBJ2-3, with D possibly being TRBD2 (6 bases). Per the germline V gene, CDR1 is SGHVS and CDR2 is FQNEAQ. This CDR3 spans 14 amino acids. Deletions cut 3 bases from V and 1 base from J, with 8 bases between. CDR3: CASSFTGGTDTQYF. In nucleotides, the CDR3 is TGTGCCAGCAGCTTTACGGGGGGCACAGATACGCAGTATTTT.

V usage is TRBV9 and J usage is TRBJ2-1; 9 positions agree with TRBD2. The germline V gene encodes CDR1 SGDLS and CDR2 YYNGEE. V was pared by 4 bases and J by 4 bases, with 15 bases of the junction left unmatched. This CDR3 region has 18 residues. CDR3 sequence: CASSPQAPSGTSYNEQFF. In DNA, the CDR3 is TGTGCCAGCAGCCCACAGGCCCCTAGCGGGACCTCGTACAATGAGCAGTTCTTC.

This chain joins TRBV2 and TRBJ2-3; D is tentatively TRBD1 or TRBD2 (6 bases each). Germline CDR1 and CDR2: SNHLY and FYNNEI. This CDR3 has 16 amino acids. V was cut by 10 bases and J by 0 bases, with 20 bases left in between. For the CDR3, the DNA is TGTGCCACCCGGGAGAGGAGGGGGACTAGCACAGATACGCAGTATTTT. Translating gives CATRERRGTSTDTQYF. Based on the CDR3 plus reference TRBV2 and TRBJ2-3, the full variable domain is EPEVTQTPSHQVTQMGQEVILRCVPISNHLYFYWYRQILGQKVEFLVSFYNNEISEKSEIFDDQFSVERPDGSNFTLKIRSTKLEDSAMYFCATRERRGTSTDTQYFGPGTRLTVL.

The chain employs TRBV5-4 and TRBJ2-5, with 9 bases lining up with TRBD1. Germline V gene sequence: CDR1 SGHNT, CDR2 YYREEE (reference sequence). The CDR3 extends over 17 amino acids. Trimming took 0 bases from V and 5 from J; bases not matched to a gene: 11. DNA for the CDR3: TGTGCCAGCAGCTTGGAGGGGACAGGGAAGGGTCGGGAGACCCAGTACTTC. Its protein is CASSLEGTGKGRETQYF. Using reference TRBV5-4 and TRBJ2-5 for the parts outside the CDR3, the full variable domain is ETGVTQSPTHLIKTRGQQVTLRCSSQSGHNTVSWYQQALGQGPQFIFQYYREEENGRGNFPPRFSGLQFPNYSSELNVNALELDDSALYLCASSLEGTGKGRETQYFGPGTRLLVL.

The chain has TRBV9 and TRBJ2-3; D perhaps matches TRBD2 (6 bases). Germline-derived CDR1 and CDR2 are SGDLS and YYNGEE. The CDR3 covers 16 residues. Trimming cost V 0 bases and J 0 bases, with 11 bases left between them. The CDR3 sequence is CASSVEAGTSTDTQYF. CDR3 sequence (DNA): TGTGCCAGCAGCGTAGAGGCGGGAACTAGCACAGATACGCAGTATTTT.

The chain carries TRBV25-1 and TRBJ1-3; a weak D match, TRBD1 (5 bases). V lost 2 bases and J 4 bases, leaving 12 bases between the germline ends. The CDR3 is 15 residues long. Looked up from germline, CDR1 is MGHDK and CDR2 is SYGVNS. DNA for the CDR3: TGTGCCAGCAGTGAAGGGCAGGGTGGCGGAAACACCATATATTTT. This codes for CASSEGQGGGNTIYF.

V and J are TRBV5-1 and TRBJ2-7, with 7 bases lining up with TRBD1. V lost 4 bases to trimming and J lost 8 bases; unmatched junction nucleotides: 6. CDR1 and CDR2 from the germline V gene are SGHRS and YFSETQ. The CDR3 length is 12 residues. CDR3 DNA sequence: TGCGCCAGCAGCCCCGGACAGGATAAGCAGTACTTC. This gives the protein CASSPGQDKQYF.

The CDR3: CASSEPGTYEQYF. The CDR3 DNA reads TGTGCCAGCAGTGAACCCGGGACTTACGAGCAGTACTTC. V is TRBV25-1 and J is TRBJ2-7; TRBD2 is a possible D gene (6 bases). CDR1 MGHDK and CDR2 SYGVNS come from the germline V gene. The CDR3 runs to 13 residues. V lost 2 bases, J lost 4 bases, and 9 bases lay in between.

The chain couples TRBV4-1 to TRBJ2-1, with 9 bases lining up with TRBD2. This CDR3 has 16 amino acids. Germline V gene sequence: CDR1 MGHRA, CDR2 YSYEKL. Unmatched junction bases numbered 5, after V lost 0 bases and J lost 5 bases. CDR3 region: CASSQDPSGKNNEQFF. Written as DNA, the CDR3 is TGCGCCAGCAGCCAAGATCCTAGCGGGAAAAACAATGAGCAGTTCTTC.

This clone was seen once. V is TRBV30 and J is TRBJ1-2; unclear D gene. The CDR3 is made up of 13 amino acids. The germline V gene encodes CDR1 GTSNPN and CDR2 SVGIG (reference sequence). The germline V and J ends were trimmed by 4 bases and 8 bases, with 17 bases remaining between them. The CDR3: CAWKRGPPEGYTF. CDR3 DNA: TGTGCCTGGAAAAGAGGGCCACCGGAGGGCTACACCTTC.

This clone showed up just a few times. This specimen includes other DNA sequences encoding the same CDR3. V usage is TRBV10-3 and J usage is TRBJ2-5; no clear D gene. Trimming pared 0 bases from V and 3 bases from J, leaving 2 bases between. CDR1 is ENHRY and CDR2 is SYGVKD in the germline V gene. The CDR3 has 12 residues. The CDR3 is CAISESKETQYF. The CDR3 bases are TGTGCCATCAGTGAGTCGAAAGAGACCCAGTACTTC.

As concerns this clone: The sample holds other DNA sequences that translate to the same CDR3. The chain combines TRBV18 with TRBJ1-3; the D is unclear. CDR3 size: 12 residues. The germline V gene has CDR1 KGHSH and CDR2 LQKENI. Trimming pared 3 bases from V and 7 bases from J, leaving 7 bases between. CDR3 in amino acids: CASSPVGNTIYF. CDR3 bases: TGTGCCAGCTCACCCGTAGGGAACACCATATATTTT.

The chain couples TRBV18 to TRBJ1-2, with a possible D match to TRBD1 (6 bases). CDR1 KGHSH and CDR2 LQKENI come from the germline V gene. Trimming stripped 3 bases from V and 4 bases from J, with 15 bases between. The CDR3 has 15 amino acids. The CDR3 sequence: CASSPGTNSFYGYTF. The CDR3 DNA is TGTGCCAGCTCACCCGGGACAAATAGTTTCTATGGCTACACCTTC. Filled out from reference TRBV18 and TRBJ1-2, the complete variable domain reads NAGVMQNPRHLVRRRGQEARLRCSPMKGHSHVYWYRQLPEEGLKFMVYLQKENIIDESGMPKERFSAEFPKEGPSILRIQQVVRGDSAAYFCASSPGTNSFYGYTFGSGTRLTVV.

V usage is TRBV9 and J usage is TRBJ1-2; D gene unclear. Germline V gene sequence: CDR1 SGDLS, CDR2 YYNGEE. V gave up 7 bases and J gave up 8 bases, with 18 bases separating them. CDR3 length equals 13 residues. CDR3 amino acids: CASSESLGEGYTF. The CDR3 region has the DNA TGTGCCAGCTCCGAATCCCTAGGTGAGGGCTACACCTTC.

With respect to this clone: This sample includes further DNA sequences coding for the same CDR3. The chain combines TRBV6-5 with TRBJ2-7, with 8 bases lining up with TRBD2. Unmatched junction bases numbered 2, after V lost 9 bases and J lost 4 bases. Per germline, CDR1 MNHEY and CDR2 SVGAGI. The CDR3 sequence is 11 residues long. CDR3 loop: CASQRGYEQYF. The CDR3, as DNA: TGTGCCAGTCAGCGGGGGTACGAGCAGTACTTC.

A remark on this clone: Different DNA sequences within this sample yield the same CDR3. V usage is TRBV6-5 and J usage is TRBJ2-7; 7 nucleotides line up with TRBD2. CDR1 MNHEY and CDR2 SVGAGI come from the germline V gene. Losses at the gene ends were 8 bases for V and 3 bases for J; bases not matched to a gene: 7. The CDR3 totals 13 residues. The CDR3 region has the DNA TGTGCCAGCCGAACGGGGGGAAGCTACGAGCAGTACTTC. The encoded protein is CASRTGGSYEQYF.

The chain carries TRBV2 and TRBJ2-1, with 13 bases fitting TRBD2. Germline V gene lookup returns CDR1 SNHLY and CDR2 FYNNEI. This CDR3 spans 14 amino acids. Trimming removed 8 bases from V and 10 bases from J; junction bases left unmatched: 8. The CDR3 is CASRTSGSSGEQFF. The CDR3 DNA reads as TGTGCCAGCCGGACTAGCGGGAGTTCAGGAGAGCAGTTCTTC.

The J gene is TRBJ2-7, the V gene TRBV7-9; TRBD1 matches at 9 bases. The CDR3 loop spans 17 amino acids. Unmatched junction bases numbered 12, after V lost 1 base and J lost 5 bases. The germline gives CDR1 SEHNR, CDR2 FQNEAQ (reference sequence). In nucleotides, the CDR3 is TGTGCCAGCAGCTTAGTAAACGGGACAGGGAGATTCCACGAGCAGTACTTC. This codes for CASSLVNGTGRFHEQYF. The whole variable domain, remainder taken from reference TRBV7-9 and TRBJ2-7, is DTGVSQNPRHKITKRGQNVTFRCDPISEHNRLYWYRQTLGQGPEFLTYFQNEAQLEKSRLLSDRFSAERPKGSFSTLEIQRTEQGDSAMYLCASSLVNGTGRFHEQYFGPGTRLTVT.

The CDR3 region is CASSQEAGARDTQYF. In DNA, the CDR3 is TGCGCCAGCAGCCAAGAGGCCGGGGCCAGGGATACGCAGTATTTT. This rearrangement joins TRBV4-3 to TRBJ2-3; either TRBD1 or TRBD2 may supply D (5 bases each). The CDR3 has 15 amino acids. Germline V gene lookup returns CDR1 LGHNA and CDR2 YSLEER. Trimming took 0 bases from V and 6 from J, leaving 13 bases between them.

The chain couples TRBV7-9 to TRBJ2-1; unclear D gene. Germline lookup yields CDR1 SEHNR and CDR2 FQNEAQ (reference sequence). With 1 base removed from V and 7 bases from J, the gap between germline ends came to 5 bases. This CDR3 region has 12 residues. The CDR3: CASSLDVNEQFF. The CDR3 DNA is TGTGCCAGCAGCTTAGATGTTAATGAGCAGTTCTTC.

The V gene is TRBV27, the J gene TRBJ2-2, with D uncertain. The germline CDR1 and CDR2 sequences are MNHEY and SMNVEV (reference sequence). This CDR3 spans 16 amino acids. V was trimmed by 2 bases and J by 0 bases, leaving 10 bases between them. The CDR3 is CASSLRRPANTGELFF. The DNA for the CDR3 is TGTGCCAGCAGTTTACGTCGTCCCGCGAACACCGGGGAGCTGTTTTTT.

V and J are TRBV7-2 and TRBJ1-2; TRBD1 matches at 7 bases. V gave up 3 bases and J gave up 3 bases; unmatched junction bases: 1. Germline V gene lookup returns CDR1 SGHTA and CDR2 FQGNSA. The CDR3 loop spans 13 amino acids. The CDR3 sequence: CASSFRGDYGYTF. The CDR3 DNA reads as TGTGCCAGCAGCTTCAGGGGGGACTATGGCTACACCTTC.

Here the CDR3 reads CASNPGQTEGTGELFF. CDR3 nucleotide sequence: TGTGCCAGCAATCCCGGCCAGACCGAGGGCACCGGGGAGCTGTTTTTT. The V and J genes are TRBV7-9 and TRBJ2-2; perhaps TRBD2 as D (5 bases). This CDR3 has 16 residues. Germline assignment: CDR1 SEHNR and CDR2 FQNEAQ (reference sequence). V dropped 7 bases and J dropped 4 bases, with 19 bases sitting between them. Full variable domain (rest looked up from reference TRBV7-9 and TRBJ2-2): DTGVSQNPRHKITKRGQNVTFRCDPISEHNRLYWYRQTLGQGPEFLTYFQNEAQLEKSRLLSDRFSAERPKGSFSTLEIQRTEQGDSAMYLCASNPGQTEGTGELFFGEGSRLTVL.